This TCR beta chain was documented in a study of response to subunit inactivated influenza vaccine. Study-level findings and limits: Authors suggested each seasonal influenza vaccination recruits few new T cells.

V lost 6 bases to trimming and J lost 1 base; unmatched junction nucleotides: 12. The germline V gene has CDR1 MNHEY and CDR2 SMNVEV (reference sequence). CDR3 length: 17 residues. Only a few counts were recorded for this clonotype. Its target is not known. TCRdb reanalysed the RT-PCR reads using MiXCR and keeps one entry per CDR3 protein. The sample contains about 240,000 distinct CDR3 sequences, approximately 12% of which appear only once. The source is a man aged 50 or older who received an inactivated influenza vaccine. The V gene is TRBV27, the J gene TRBJ2-7; 10 bases are shared with TRBD2. The sequencing used non-naive T cells sorted from PBMCs, collected approximately 15 days before vaccination. DNA of the CDR3: TGTGCCAGCAGCAAAAAAGCGGGAGGGCCATATTCCTACGAGCAGTACTTC. Its translation is CASSKKAGGPYSYEQYF.